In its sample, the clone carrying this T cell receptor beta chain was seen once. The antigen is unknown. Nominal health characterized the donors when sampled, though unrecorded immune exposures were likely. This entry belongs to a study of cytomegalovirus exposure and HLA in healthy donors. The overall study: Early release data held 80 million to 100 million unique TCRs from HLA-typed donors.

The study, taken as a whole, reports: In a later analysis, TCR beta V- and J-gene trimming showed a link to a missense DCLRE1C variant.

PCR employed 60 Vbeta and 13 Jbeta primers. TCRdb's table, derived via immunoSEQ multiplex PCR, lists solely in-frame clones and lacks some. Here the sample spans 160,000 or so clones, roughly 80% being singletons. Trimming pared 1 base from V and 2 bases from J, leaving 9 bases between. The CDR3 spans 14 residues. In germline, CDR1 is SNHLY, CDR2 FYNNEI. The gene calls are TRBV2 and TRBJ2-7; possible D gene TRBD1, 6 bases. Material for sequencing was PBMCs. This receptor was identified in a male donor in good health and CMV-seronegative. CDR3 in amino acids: CASSEGGQTYEQYF. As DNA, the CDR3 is TGTGCCAGCAGTGAAGGGGGACAAACCTACGAGCAGTACTTC.